This T cell receptor (beta chain) comes out of a study of T cells in Graves' hyperthyroidism and ophthalmopathy. Findings of the study overall: Among thyroid clonotypes expanded above 0.001, most also appeared in blood.

Researchers took RNA transcripts and amplified the TCR beta CDR3 regions from them. A set of HTBI primers served as the primers for a first-round RT-PCR of the TCR CDR3. TCRdb itself ran the multiplex PCR reads through MiXCR, one entry per CDR3 protein. The table has approximately 610,000 distinct CDR3 sequences, under 15% seen once; the top ten hold over 3.5%. This clonotype was counted ten times or more. The target antigen is unknown. The CDR3 loop spans 16 amino acids. In germline, CDR1 is SGDLS, CDR2 YYNGEE. Trimming stripped 4 bases from V and 0 bases from J, with 13 bases between. Ophthalmopathy patients all had a Clinical Activity Score of at least 3, a NOSPECS grade of at least 4 and disease under 3 months old. Patients were excluded because of uncontrolled infection, other autoimmune disease, pregnancy or lactation. Every diagnosis used clinical symptoms, serum thyroxine and TRAb, thyroid ultrasound and orbital computed tomography.

This TCR was sampled from a woman aged 40 to 50 with Graves' ophthalmopathy. Specimen: blood. The chain employs TRBV9 and TRBJ2-2; D may correspond to TRBD1 or TRBD2 (5 bases each). The CDR3 nucleotides read TGTGCCAGCAGCCCGCGTTGGGGACCGAACACCGGGGAGCTGTTTTTT. Its protein is CASSPRWGPNTGELFF.